The present T cell receptor (beta chain) was sequenced within a study of control samples from healthy donors and cancer patients (dated by TCRdb to about 2020). Libraries came from the immunoSEQ multiplex PCR assay. The table was pulled from immuneACCESS by TCRdb, which kept in-frame rearrangements only. Such tables lose some clones; where checked, under half of the loss comes from unresolved V genes, and the rest has no known cause. The sample table shows approximately 93,000 clones, and 70% to 90% are seen once. The ten largest account for roughly a tenth of the sample. The CDR3 contains 13 residues, cysteine and phenylalanine counted. Kept here is only the CDR3 DNA, which spans 39 bases and is read in frame from base 1. Trimming costs V 5 bases and J 4 bases, and their ends lie 9 bases apart. Remarks on this clone: No cognate antigen has been identified for it. There are no base qualities to consult, and no much larger clone falls within one base.

The source of this sequence is a woman aged 45-60 years with colorectal cancer. Sequencing was performed on PBMCs. The chain is made from TRBV12-3 or TRBV12-4 and TRBJ1-3, with no D gene named confidently. The sequenced DNA: TGTGCCAGCAGTACGGAATCAGGAAACACCATATATTTT. Its protein product is CASSTESGNTIYF.